The rows below give T cell receptor beta chains drawn from one sample of a study of shared clonotypes between healthy human individuals. Clones were sequenced by immunoSEQ multiplex PCR, and TCRdb holds only the in-frame ones, with some missing. Of 450,000 or so clones listed, about 74% are singletons. The sample was PBMCs. The receptors stem from a woman between 35 and 50 years old in good health. Some clones in this sample may be carry-over from other donors' samples. The CDR3 runs from the conserved cysteine through the conserved F or W. A D gene is named only where the DNA matches it firmly. Not every row has a clone size; where given, it reads once, few, many or a size class.

D | J | V | size | CDR3 | DNA
- | TRBJ2-7 | TRBV4-2 | - | CASSQAGRASYEQYF | TGTGCCAGCAGCCAAGCGGGGCGAGCATCCTACGAGCAGTACTTC
- | TRBJ1-4 | TRBV27 | - | CASSLSRATNEKLFF | TGTGCCAGCAGTTTAAGCAGAGCAACTAATGAAAAACTGTTTTTT
- | TRBJ2-2 | TRBV4-1 | - | CASRGHTNTGELFF | TGCGCCAGCCGGGGACATACGAACACCGGGGAGCTGTTTTTT
- | TRBJ1-5 | TRBV30 | - | CAWSVRRGGFDPQHF | TGTGCCTGGAGTGTCCGAAGGGGTGGATTCGATCCCCAGCATTTT
TRBD2 | TRBJ2-1 | TRBV10-1 | - | CASSESTPSSGGRYNEQFF | TGCGCCAGCAGTGAGTCGACTCCGTCTAGCGGCGGAAGATACAATGAGCAGTTCTTC
TRBD2 | TRBJ2-5 | TRBV18 | few | CASSLGLGQETQYF | TGTGCCAGCTCACTGGGACTAGGGCAAGAGACCCAGTACTTC
TRBD1 | TRBJ1-4 | TRBV5-4 | - | CASSPIPGTGGNEKLFF | TGTGCCAGCAGCCCTATTCCGGGGACAGGAGGTAATGAAAAACTGTTTTTT
TRBD2 | TRBJ2-1 | TRBV19 | few | CASAPTSAGSSYNEQFF | TGTGCCAGCGCCCCGACTAGCGCGGGAAGCTCCTACAATGAGCAGTTCTTC
TRBD1 | TRBJ2-1 | TRBV29-1 | many | CSVGRGPNNEQFF | TGCAGCGTTGGCAGGGGGCCGAACAATGAGCAGTTCTTC
- | TRBJ1-2 | TRBV5-1 | - | CASSAQPVVDGYTF | TGCGCCAGCAGCGCCCAACCTGTGGTGGATGGCTACACCTTC
TRBD1 | TRBJ1-1 | TRBV10-3 | - | CAISRGQSLNTEAFF | TGTGCCATCAGCCGGGGACAGTCCCTCAACACTGAAGCTTTCTTT
- | TRBJ2-1 | TRBV19 | - | CASGLVGGTIEQFF | TGTGCCAGCGGACTAGTGGGGGGCACAATTGAGCAGTTCTTC
- | TRBJ2-1 | TRBV29-1 | - | CSVPLGIEQFF | TGCAGCGTTCCCCTAGGTATTGAGCAGTTCTTC
- | TRBJ1-5 | TRBV7-9 | many | CASSTTGNQPQHF | TGTGCCAGCAGCACGACGGGCAATCAGCCCCAGCATTTT
- | TRBJ1-1 | TRBV19 | - | CASSLGQLNTEAFF | TGTGCCAGTAGCCTCGGACAGTTGAACACTGAAGCTTTCTTT
TRBD2 | TRBJ2-5 | TRBV6-6 | - | CASSYTRLAIQETQYF | TGTGCCAGCAGTTACACGAGACTAGCCATACAAGAGACCCAGTACTTC
- | TRBJ1-2 | TRBV27 | - | CARTKRTAPYGYTF | TGTGCGAGAACCAAAAGGACAGCCCCATATGGCTACACCTTC
TRBD2 | TRBJ2-7 | TRBV27 | - | CASSLPVAGRGYEQYF | TGTGCCAGCAGTTTACCTGTAGCGGGAAGGGGTTACGAGCAGTACTTC
- | TRBJ2-2 | TRBV10-3 | - | CAISPPLGGSAGELFF | TGTGCCATCAGTCCCCCACTTGGGGGTTCGGCCGGGGAGCTGTTTTTT
- | TRBJ2-2 | TRBV4-2 | many | CASSQDTPSGELFF | TGTGCCAGCAGCCAAGATACCCCCAGCGGGGAGCTGTTTTTT
- | TRBJ2-7 | TRBV30 | - | CAWTTRRSYEQYF | TGTGCCTGGACAACACGCAGGTCCTACGAGCAGTACTTC
- | TRBJ1-2 | TRBV7-8 | - | CASHVGGALWGGYTF | TGTGCCAGCCACGTTGGCGGGGCCCTCTGGGGGGGCTACACCTTC
TRBD1 | TRBJ2-7 | TRBV10-2 | - | CASCRDRSSYEQYF | TGCGCCAGCTGCCGGGACAGGAGCTCCTACGAGCAGTACTTC
- | TRBJ1-2 | TRBV28 | - | CASSLGRPLGGYTF | TGTGCCAGCAGTTTGGGCAGGCCTCTCGGTGGCTACACCTTC
TRBD1 | TRBJ1-3 | TRBV10-3 | - | CAIRGGQRFSGNTIYF | TGTGCCATCAGGGGGGGACAGCGATTCTCTGGAAACACCATATATTTT
- | TRBJ2-3 | TRBV18 | - | CASSPVRDTDTQYF | TGTGCCAGCTCACCGGTTCGGGACACAGATACGCAGTATTTT
TRBD1 | TRBJ1-4 | TRBV30 | - | CAWSLSRDRGLRANEKLFF | TGTGCCTGGAGTCTTTCCCGGGACAGGGGCCTTAGGGCTAATGAAAAACTGTTTTTT
- | TRBJ1-1 | TRBV18 | few | CASSPRDLNTEAFF | TGTGCCAGCTCACCACGGGACTTGAACACTGAAGCTTTCTTT
TRBD1 | TRBJ1-2 | TRBV27 | - | CASKTTGGFRGYTF | TGTGCCAGCAAGACGACAGGGGGTTTTCGGGGCTACACCTTC